This T cell receptor (beta chain) stems from a study of T cells in narcolepsy. Study results and limitations: Healthy controls reportedly lacked the autoreactive clonotypes serially found in patients' blood.

This clone was seen a handful of times. The antigen remains unidentified. Sequencing was performed with immunoSEQ multiplex PCR; in TCRdb, only in-frame clones are kept and a portion is missing. The data show 25,000 to 35,000 clones, with about nine tenths seen just once and 0.95% to 1.5% held by the top ten. The CDR3 is made up of 15 amino acids. Per the germline V gene, CDR1 is MDHEN and CDR2 is SYDVKM. J lost 7 bases, V lost 5 bases, and 8 bases had no gene match. The sequenced material came from CD45RA- memory CD4+ T cells from PBMCs. This clonotype originated in a human donor with narcolepsy. V usage is TRBV28 and J usage is TRBJ1-4; 9 bases map to TRBD1. DNA for the CDR3: TGTGCCAGCAGTCCTCCCGGGACAGGGCGTGAAAAACTGTTTTTT. It encodes CASSPPGTGREKLFF.